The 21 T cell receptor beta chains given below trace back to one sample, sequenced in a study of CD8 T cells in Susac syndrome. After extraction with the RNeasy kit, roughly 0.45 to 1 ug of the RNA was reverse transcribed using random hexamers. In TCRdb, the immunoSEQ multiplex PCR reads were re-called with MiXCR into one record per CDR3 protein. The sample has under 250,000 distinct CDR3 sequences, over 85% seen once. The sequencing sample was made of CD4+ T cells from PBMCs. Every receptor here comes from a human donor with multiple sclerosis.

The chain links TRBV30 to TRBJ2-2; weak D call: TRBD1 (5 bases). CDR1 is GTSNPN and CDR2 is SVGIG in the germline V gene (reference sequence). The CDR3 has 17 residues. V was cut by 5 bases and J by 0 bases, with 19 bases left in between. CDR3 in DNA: TGTGCCTGGGCCCGCCGTCTTGGGGCGGCGAACACCGGGGAGCTGTTTTTT. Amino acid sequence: CAWARRLGAANTGELFF.

The CDR3 region is CASSLKRTFNTEAFF. The DNA for the CDR3 is TGTGCCAGCAGCTTGAAAAGGACATTCAACACTGAAGCTTTCTTT. The chain has TRBV5-4 and TRBJ1-1, with D perhaps TRBD1 (5 bases). In germline, CDR1 is SGHNT, CDR2 YYREEE (reference sequence). The ends were cut back, 1 base at V and 2 bases at J, with 12 bases in the middle. There are 15 residues in the CDR3.

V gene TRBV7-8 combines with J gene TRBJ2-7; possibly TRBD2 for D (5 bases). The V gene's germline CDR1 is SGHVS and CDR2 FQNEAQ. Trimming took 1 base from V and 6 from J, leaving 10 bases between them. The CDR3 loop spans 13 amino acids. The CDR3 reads CASSLVEGSEQYF. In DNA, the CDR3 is TGTGCCAGCAGCTTAGTTGAGGGTTCCGAGCAGTACTTC.

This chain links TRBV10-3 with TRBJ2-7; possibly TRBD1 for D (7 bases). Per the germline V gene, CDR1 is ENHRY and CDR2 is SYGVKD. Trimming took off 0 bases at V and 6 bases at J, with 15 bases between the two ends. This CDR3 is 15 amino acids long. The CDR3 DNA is TGTGCCATCAGTGAGTCTCCGGCAGGGGGAGGCGAGCAGTACTTC. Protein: CAISESPAGGGEQYF.

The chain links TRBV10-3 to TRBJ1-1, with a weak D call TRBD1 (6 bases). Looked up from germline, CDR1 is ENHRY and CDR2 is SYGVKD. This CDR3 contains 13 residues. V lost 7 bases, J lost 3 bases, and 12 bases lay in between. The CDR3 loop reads CAIIREGDTEAFF. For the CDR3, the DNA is TGTGCCATCATCAGGGAGGGGGACACTGAAGCTTTCTTT.

The CDR3 sequence: CASSLSWGNTIYF. For the CDR3, the DNA is TGTGCCAGCAGCTTAAGTTGGGGAAACACCATATATTTT. This rearrangement joins TRBV7-2 to TRBJ1-3; no clear D gene. V dropped 2 bases and J dropped 4 bases, with 6 bases sitting between them. CDR1 and CDR2 from the germline V gene are SGHTA and FQGNSA. The CDR3 has 13 amino acids.

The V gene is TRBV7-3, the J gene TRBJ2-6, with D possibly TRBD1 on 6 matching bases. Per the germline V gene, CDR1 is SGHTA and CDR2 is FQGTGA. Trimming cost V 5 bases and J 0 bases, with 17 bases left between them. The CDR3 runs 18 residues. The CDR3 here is CASSTNPGQPSGANVLTF. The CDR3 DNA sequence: TGTGCCAGCAGCACCAATCCGGGACAACCCTCTGGGGCCAACGTCCTGACTTTC. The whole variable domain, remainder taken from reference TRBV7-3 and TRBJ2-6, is GAGVSQTPSNKVTEKGKYVELRCDPISGHTALYWYRQSLGQGPEFLIYFQGTGAADDSGLPNDRFFAVRPEGSVSTLKIQRTERGDSAVYLCASSTNPGQPSGANVLTFGAGSRLTVL.

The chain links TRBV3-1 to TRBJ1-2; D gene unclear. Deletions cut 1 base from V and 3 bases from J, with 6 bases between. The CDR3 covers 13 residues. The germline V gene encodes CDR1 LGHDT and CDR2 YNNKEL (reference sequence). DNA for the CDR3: TGTGCCAGCAGCCAAGGGGCAGACTATGGCTACACCTTC. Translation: CASSQGADYGYTF.

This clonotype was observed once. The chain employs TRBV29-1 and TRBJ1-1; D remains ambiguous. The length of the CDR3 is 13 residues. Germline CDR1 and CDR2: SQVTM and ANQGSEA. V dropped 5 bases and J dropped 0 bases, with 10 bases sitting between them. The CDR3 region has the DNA TGCAGCGTTCTCCCAGGAGTGAACACTGAAGCTTTCTTT. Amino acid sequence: CSVLPGVNTEAFF. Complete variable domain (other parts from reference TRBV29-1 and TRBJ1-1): SAVISQKPSRDICQRGTSLTIQCQVDSQVTMMFWYRQQPGQSLTLIATANQGSEATYESGFVIDKFPISRPNLTFSTLTVSNMSPEDSSIYLCSVLPGVNTEAFFGQGTRLTVV.

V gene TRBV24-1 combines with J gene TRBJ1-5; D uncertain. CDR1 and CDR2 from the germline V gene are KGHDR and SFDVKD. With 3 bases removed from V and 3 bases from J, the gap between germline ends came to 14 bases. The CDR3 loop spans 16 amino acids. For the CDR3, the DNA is TGTGCCACCAGTGATGGACCCCTCCGAAACAATCAGCCCCAGCATTTT. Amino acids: CATSDGPLRNNQPQHF.

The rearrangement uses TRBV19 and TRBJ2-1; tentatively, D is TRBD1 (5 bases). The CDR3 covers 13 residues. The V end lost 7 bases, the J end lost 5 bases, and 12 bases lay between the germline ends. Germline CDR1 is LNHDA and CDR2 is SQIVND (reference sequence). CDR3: CASTDNGNNEQFF. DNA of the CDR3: TGTGCCAGTACGGACAACGGAAACAATGAGCAGTTCTTC.

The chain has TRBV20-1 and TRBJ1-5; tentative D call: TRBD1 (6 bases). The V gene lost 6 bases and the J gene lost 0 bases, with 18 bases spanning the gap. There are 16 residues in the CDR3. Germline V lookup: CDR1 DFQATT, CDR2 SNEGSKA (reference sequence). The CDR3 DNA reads TGCAGTGCCAAAAGAGGACAGTGGATTAGCAATCAGCCCCAGCATTTT. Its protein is CSAKRGQWISNQPQHF.

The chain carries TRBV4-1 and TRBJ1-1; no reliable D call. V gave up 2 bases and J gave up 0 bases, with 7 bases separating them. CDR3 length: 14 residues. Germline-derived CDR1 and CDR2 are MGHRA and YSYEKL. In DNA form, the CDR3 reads TGCGCCAGCAGCCAATCGTACATGAACACTGAAGCTTTCTTT. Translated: CASSQSYMNTEAFF.

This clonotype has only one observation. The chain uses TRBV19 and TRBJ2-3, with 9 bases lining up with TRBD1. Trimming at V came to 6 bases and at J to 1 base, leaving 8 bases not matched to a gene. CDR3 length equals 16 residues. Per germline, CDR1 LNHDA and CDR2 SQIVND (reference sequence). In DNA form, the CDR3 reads TGTGCCAGTAGGCCTCCGGGACAGGGTGGCACAGATACGCAGTATTTT. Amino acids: CASRPPGQGGTDTQYF.

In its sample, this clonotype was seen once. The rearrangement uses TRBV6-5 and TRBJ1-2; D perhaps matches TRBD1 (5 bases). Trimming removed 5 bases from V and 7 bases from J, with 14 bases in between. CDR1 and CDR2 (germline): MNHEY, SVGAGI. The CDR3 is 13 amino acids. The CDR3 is CASSQGPGPGYTF. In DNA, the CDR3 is TGTGCCAGCAGTCAAGGACCGGGACCTGGCTACACCTTC.

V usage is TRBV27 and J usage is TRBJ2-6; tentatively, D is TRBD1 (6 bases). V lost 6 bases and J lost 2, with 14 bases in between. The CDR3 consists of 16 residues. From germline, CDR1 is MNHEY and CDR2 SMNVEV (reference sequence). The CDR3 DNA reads TGTGCCAGCAGCCAAACTACAGGGACTGGGGCCAACGTCCTGACTTTC. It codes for CASSQTTGTGANVLTF.

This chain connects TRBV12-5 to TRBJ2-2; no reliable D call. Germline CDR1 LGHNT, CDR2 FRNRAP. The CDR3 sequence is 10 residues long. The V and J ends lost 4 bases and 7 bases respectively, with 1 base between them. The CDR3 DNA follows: TGTGCTAGTGGTTACGGGGAGCTGTTTTTT. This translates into CASGYGELFF.

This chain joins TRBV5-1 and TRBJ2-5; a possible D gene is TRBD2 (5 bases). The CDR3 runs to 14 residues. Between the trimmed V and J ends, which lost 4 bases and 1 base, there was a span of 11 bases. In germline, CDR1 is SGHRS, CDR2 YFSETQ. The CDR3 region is CASSGGSSQETQYF. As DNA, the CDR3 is TGCGCCAGCAGCGGAGGATCATCCCAAGAGACCCAGTACTTC. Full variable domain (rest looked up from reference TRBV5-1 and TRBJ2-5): KAGVTQTPRYLIKTRGQQVTLSCSPISGHRSVSWYQQTPGQGLQFLFEYFSETQRNKGNFPGRFSGRQFSNSRSEMNVSTLELGDSALYLCASSGGSSQETQYFGPGTRLLVL.

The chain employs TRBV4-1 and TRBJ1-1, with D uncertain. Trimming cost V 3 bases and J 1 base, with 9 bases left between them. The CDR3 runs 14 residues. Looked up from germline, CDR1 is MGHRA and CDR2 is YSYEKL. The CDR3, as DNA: TGCGCCAGCAGCCAGCTCACAGAGAACACTGAAGCTTTCTTT. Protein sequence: CASSQLTENTEAFF.

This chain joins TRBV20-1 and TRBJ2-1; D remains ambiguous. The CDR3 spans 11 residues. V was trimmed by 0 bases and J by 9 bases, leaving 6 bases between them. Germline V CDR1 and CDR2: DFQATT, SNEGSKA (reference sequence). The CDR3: CSARDPPEQFF. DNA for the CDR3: TGCAGTGCTAGAGATCCCCCTGAGCAGTTCTTC.

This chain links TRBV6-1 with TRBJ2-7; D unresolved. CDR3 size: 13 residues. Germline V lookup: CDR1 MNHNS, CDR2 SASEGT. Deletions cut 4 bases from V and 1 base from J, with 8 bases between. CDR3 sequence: CASSVEHSYEQYF. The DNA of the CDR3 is TGTGCCAGCAGTGTCGAACATTCCTACGAGCAGTACTTC.